These 23 T cell receptor beta chains were all obtained from the same sample, sequenced in a study of blood T cells in healthy people across ages. Combining a sample-barcoded 5' primer with a J-beta primer mix, a second PCR ran for about 7 to 11 cycles. Each CDR3 protein gets one entry after TCRdb re-called the 5' RACE reads with MiXCR. Found here are approximately 350,000 distinct CDR3 sequences, 52% of them singletons; the top ten hold 51%. The sample comprised blood. These receptors originate from a man aged 55 to 70 in good health.

The rearrangement links TRBV7-3 to TRBJ2-3; D not resolved. The germline V and J ends were trimmed by 6 bases and 2 bases, with 12 bases remaining between them. Per germline, CDR1 SGHTA and CDR2 FQGTGA. CDR3 size: 14 residues. Written as DNA, the CDR3 is TGTGCCAGCAGGATGGGCGCTCACACAGATACGCAGTATTTT. Protein: CASRMGAHTDTQYF.

This chain connects TRBV5-1 to TRBJ2-5; TRBD2 matches at 13 bases. V shed 4 bases and J 7 bases; nucleotides not matched to a gene: 10. The CDR3 is made up of 16 amino acids. Germline V gene lookup returns CDR1 SGHRS and CDR2 YFSETQ. This chain's CDR3 is CASSPWTSGSWVTQYF. The CDR3 bases are TGCGCCAGCAGCCCCTGGACTAGCGGGAGTTGGGTGACCCAGTACTTC.

The sample holds one count of this clonotype. This chain links TRBV30 with TRBJ2-5, with D perhaps TRBD1 (6 bases). The J call may be wrong; the DNA end is better matched by TRBJ2-7. Germline V gives CDR1 GTSNPN, CDR2 SVGIG (reference sequence). CDR3 size: 13 residues. The CDR3 spells CAWSSSQGTEQYF. In DNA, the CDR3 is TGTGCCTGGAGTTCGTCTCAGGGGACCGAGCAGTACTTC.

The CDR3 loop is CASSVGREPDTQYF. DNA for the CDR3: TGTGCCAGCAGTGTGGGAAGGGAGCCAGATACGCAGTATTTT. The rearrangement uses TRBV2 and TRBJ2-3; a weak D match, TRBD2 (5 bases). The CDR3 covers 14 residues. Germline V gives CDR1 SNHLY, CDR2 FYNNEI. V lost 4 bases and J 4 bases, leaving 12 bases between the germline ends.

The chain has TRBV4-2 and TRBJ2-7, with a possible D match to TRBD1 (6 bases). Germline lookup yields CDR1 LGHNA and CDR2 YNFKEQ. The V and J ends lost 0 bases and 2 bases respectively, with 32 bases between them. The CDR3 sequence is 22 residues long. CDR3 sequence: CASSQERVFGSRGRSTTYEQYF. The CDR3 bases are TGTGCCAGCAGCCAAGAGAGGGTATTTGGTTCCAGGGGCCGTTCTACTACCTACGAGCAGTACTTC.

The chain couples TRBV25-1 to TRBJ2-1, with 9 bases identical to TRBD1. CDR1 and CDR2 from the germline V gene are MGHDK and SYGVNS. V shed 5 bases, J shed 9 bases, and the junction held 8 bases outside the gene matches. The CDR3 has 14 residues. CDR3 DNA sequence: TGTGCCAGCAGTCCACACAGGGGGCGCGCTGAGCAGTTCTTC. It yields the protein CASSPHRGRAEQFF.

This rearrangement joins TRBV4-3 to TRBJ2-5, with 8 nucleotides matching TRBD2. The J call could be wrong; TRBJ2-7 is a better fit for the DNA end. Germline lookup yields CDR1 LGHNA and CDR2 YSLEER. The CDR3 extends over 16 amino acids. The CDR3 DNA reads TGCGCCAGCAGCCAAGATTACGGGACTAGAACCTACGAGCAGTACTTC. It translates to CASSQDYGTRTYEQYF.

In its sample, this clonotype was seen once. The rearrangement uses TRBV13 and TRBJ2-4; no clear D. With the DNA end fitting TRBJ2-7 better, the J assignment may be wrong. This CDR3 spans 14 amino acids. Germline V lookup: CDR1 PRHDT, CDR2 FYEKMQ (reference sequence). CDR3 protein: CASSLRIFSYEQYF. The CDR3 nucleotides are TGTGCCAGCAGCTTAAGGATCTTCTCCTACGAGCAGTACTTC.

This clonotype was picked up one time. The CDR3 loop is CSAGPGGVTEAFF. CDR3 nucleotides: TGCAGTGCTGGTCCTGGCGGGGTTACTGAAGCTTTCTTT. The chain uses TRBV20-1 and TRBJ1-1, with D unresolved. The CDR3 is 13 residues long. Trimming stripped 5 bases from V and 5 bases from J, with 15 bases between. Germline values: CDR1 DFQATT, CDR2 SNEGSKA (reference sequence).

The V call is TRBV14, the J call TRBJ2-1; the D gene is possibly TRBD1 (5 bases). From germline, CDR1 is SGHDN and CDR2 FVKESK. V was cut by 0 bases and J by 7 bases, with 10 bases left in between. This CDR3 is 14 amino acids long. The CDR3 DNA reads TGTGCCAGCAGCCAAGACGCAGGGTGGAATGAGCAGTTCTTC. Translated: CASSQDAGWNEQFF.

On this clonotype itself: At one boundary the junction diverges from the germline segment, which might be a read error. V and J are TRBV7-2 and TRBJ2-5, with 12 bases matching TRBD1. The CDR3 has 14 residues. Germline CDR1 and CDR2: SGHTA and FQGNSA. CDR3: CGSSAGQGALGQYF. CDR3 bases: TGTGGCAGCAGCGCGGGACAGGGGGCGTTGGGGCAGTACTTC.

This sequence joins TRBV29-1 and TRBJ2-7; 7 nucleotides match TRBD2. CDR1 is SQVTM, CDR2 ANQGSEA, per germline. This CDR3 contains 12 residues. J lost 3 bases, V lost 6 bases, and 5 bases had no gene match. The CDR3 bases are TGCAGCGTCGGTCGGGGGGACTACGAGCAGTACTTC. Residues: CSVGRGDYEQYF.

This clonotype was observed a handful of times. The chain is built from TRBV12-3 or TRBV12-4 and TRBJ1-2, with D uncertain. This CDR3 is built from 11 residues. V was pared by 6 bases and J by 4 bases, with 6 bases between. CDR3 bases: TGTGCCAGCAGCGAGGGCTATGGCTACACCTTC. Translating it yields CASSEGYGYTF.

This clonotype was observed a few times. The chain employs TRBV29-1 and TRBJ2-5, with D perhaps given as TRBD1 or TRBD2 (5 bases each). The CDR3 is made up of 14 amino acids. CDR1 and CDR2 (germline): SQVTM, ANQGSEA. The V gene lost 0 bases and the J gene lost 1 base, with 9 bases spanning the gap. The CDR3 DNA is TGCAGCGTTGAAGAGTACGGGACCCAAGAGACCCAGTACTTC. It translates to CSVEEYGTQETQYF.

The chain has TRBV7-2 and TRBJ2-4, with D perhaps TRBD2 (6 bases). CDR1 is SGHTA and CDR2 is FQGNSA in the germline V gene. The CDR3 is made up of 12 amino acids. Trimming took off 1 base at V and 12 bases at J, with 10 bases between the two ends. In DNA, the CDR3 is TGTGCCAGCAGCTTAGATCTAGCGACTCAGTACTTC. The encoded protein is CASSLDLATQYF.

J is TRBJ2-7 and V is TRBV30; D is possibly TRBD2 (5 bases). Trimming pared 0 bases from V and 2 bases from J, leaving 11 bases between. Per the germline V gene, CDR1 is GTSNPN and CDR2 is SVGIG (reference sequence). CDR3 length: 14 residues. CDR3: CAWSVLPGTYEQYF. The CDR3 bases are TGTGCCTGGAGTGTACTTCCGGGAACCTACGAGCAGTACTTC.

The chain uses TRBV4-3 and TRBJ2-5; 9 bases are a match to TRBD2. Germline trimming cut 6 bases from V and 1 base from J; bases unmatched to any gene: 6. This CDR3 has 15 residues. Germline CDR1 LGHNA, CDR2 YSLEER. CDR3 protein: CASSPGGGAQETQYF. The CDR3 DNA reads as TGCGCCAGCAGTCCGGGCGGGGGGGCCCAAGAGACCCAGTACTTC.

This clonotype has only a few counts. The J gene is TRBJ2-3, the V gene TRBV5-1; maybe TRBD2 (6 bases). The CDR3 is 14 residues long. With 4 bases removed from V and 5 bases from J, the gap between germline ends came to 14 bases. Germline V CDR1 and CDR2: SGHRS, YFSETQ. The CDR3 nucleotides are TGCGCCAGCAGCGTAGGCGGGGTGGGAGATACGCAGTATTTT. This gives the protein CASSVGGVGDTQYF.

The genes are TRBV11-2 and TRBJ2-1; 10 bases are a match to TRBD1. This CDR3 comprises 13 residues. The V segment lost 3 bases and the J segment 9 bases; nucleotides outside the gene matches: 2. Germline V lookup: CDR1 SGHAT, CDR2 FQNNGV. CDR3 sequence (DNA): TGTGCCAGCAGCTTGTGGACAGGGGGTGAGCAGTTCTTC. Encoded protein: CASSLWTGGEQFF.

This clonotype was counted only a few times. The chain carries TRBV20-1 and TRBJ2-1, with D possibly matching TRBD2 (5 bases). This CDR3 has 14 amino acids. Germline CDR1 reads DFQATT; CDR2 reads SNEGSKA (reference sequence). V dropped 1 base and J dropped 0 bases, with 7 bases sitting between them. In nucleotides, the CDR3 is TGCAGTGCTAGAGTGGGGAGCTCCTACAATGAGCAGTTCTTC. Its translation: CSARVGSSYNEQFF.

The rearrangement uses TRBV7-8 and TRBJ2-5; D may be TRBD1 or TRBD2 (5 bases each). Per the germline V gene, CDR1 is SGHVS and CDR2 is FQNEAQ. V lost 4 bases, J lost 4 bases, and 16 bases lay in between. This CDR3 has 15 amino acids. The CDR3 loop reads CASSSTVGAGETQYF. The CDR3 DNA reads TGTGCCAGCAGCTCCACCGTCGGGGCGGGAGAGACCCAGTACTTC.

This clonotype was counted a few times. The chain has TRBV4-2 and TRBJ2-7, with a tentative D call TRBD2 (5 bases). Trimming removed 2 bases at V and 7 bases at J, with 6 bases between. The CDR3 has 11 residues. CDR1 and CDR2 from the germline V gene are LGHNA and YNFKEQ. In nucleotides, the CDR3 is TGTGCCAGCAGCCAATCGGGGGAGCAGTACTTC. It encodes CASSQSGEQYF.

The chain is built from TRBV28 and TRBJ2-1; D assignment may be TRBD1 or TRBD2 (5 bases each). The length of the CDR3 is 14 residues. Germline V CDR1 and CDR2: MDHEN, SYDVKM. The germline V and J ends were trimmed by 5 bases and 4 bases, with 12 bases remaining between them. The CDR3 nucleotides are TGTGCCAGCAGTCCCCCGGGACCTTACAATGAGCAGTTCTTC. Protein: CASSPPGPYNEQFF.